This TCR beta chain originates from a study of T cells in Graves' hyperthyroidism and ophthalmopathy. Patients counted as stable if ophthalmopathy did not develop within 18 months. Trimming cost V 7 bases and J 3 bases; bases outside gene matches: 4. The V gene's germline CDR1 is MNHNS and CDR2 SASEGT. The CDR3 is 14 amino acids. RNA transcripts served as the template for amplifying TCR beta CDR3 regions. The HTBI primer set served for first-round RT-PCR of the TCR CDR3. TCRdb redid the calling of the multiplex PCR reads with MiXCR, one entry per CDR3 protein. The profile shows about 740,000 distinct CDR3 sequences, about 14% of them singletons. The table lists this clonotype with many counts.

The sequencing input was blood. The genes are TRBV6-1 and TRBJ2-2; 8 nucleotides line up with TRBD2. The source of this sequence is a woman younger than 30 with Graves' hyperthyroidism. The CDR3, as DNA: TGTGCCAGCAAACCGGGGGGGCACACCGGGGAGCTGTTTTTT. It specifies CASKPGGHTGELFF.